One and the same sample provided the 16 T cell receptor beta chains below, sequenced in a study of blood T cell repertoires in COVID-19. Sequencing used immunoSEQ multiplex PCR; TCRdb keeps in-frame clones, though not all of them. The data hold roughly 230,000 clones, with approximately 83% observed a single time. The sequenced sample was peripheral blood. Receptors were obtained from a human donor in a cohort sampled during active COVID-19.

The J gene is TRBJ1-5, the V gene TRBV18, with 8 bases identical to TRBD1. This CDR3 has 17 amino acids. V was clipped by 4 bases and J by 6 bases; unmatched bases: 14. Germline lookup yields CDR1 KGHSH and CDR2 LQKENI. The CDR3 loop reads CASSLTGTGSRLQPQHF. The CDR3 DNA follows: TGTGCCAGCTCACTTACCGGGACAGGATCTCGTCTTCAGCCCCAGCATTTT.

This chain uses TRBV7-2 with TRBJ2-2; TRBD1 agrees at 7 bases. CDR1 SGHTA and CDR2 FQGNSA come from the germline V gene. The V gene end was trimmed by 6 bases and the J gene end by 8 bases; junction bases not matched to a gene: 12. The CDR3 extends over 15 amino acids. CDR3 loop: CASRSYRGKIGELFF. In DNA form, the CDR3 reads TGTGCCAGCAGATCTTACAGGGGAAAAATTGGGGAGCTGTTTTTT.

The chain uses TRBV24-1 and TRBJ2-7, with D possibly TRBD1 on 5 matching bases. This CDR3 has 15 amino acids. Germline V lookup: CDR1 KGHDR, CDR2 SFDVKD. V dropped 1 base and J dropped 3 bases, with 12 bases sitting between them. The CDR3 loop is CATSDFVQGCYEQYF. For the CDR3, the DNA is TGTGCCACCAGTGATTTCGTGCAGGGCTGCTACGAGCAGTACTTC.

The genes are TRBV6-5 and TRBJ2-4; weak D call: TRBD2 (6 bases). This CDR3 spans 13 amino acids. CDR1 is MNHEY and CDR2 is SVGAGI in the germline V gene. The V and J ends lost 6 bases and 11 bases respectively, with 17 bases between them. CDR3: CASRRGARDLQYF. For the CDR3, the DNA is TGTGCCAGCAGACGCGGGGCCAGGGACCTTCAGTACTTC.

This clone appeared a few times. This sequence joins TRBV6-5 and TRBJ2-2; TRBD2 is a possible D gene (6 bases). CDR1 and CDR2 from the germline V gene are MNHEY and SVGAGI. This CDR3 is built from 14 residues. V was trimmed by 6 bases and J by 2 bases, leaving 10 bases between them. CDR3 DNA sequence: TGTGCCAGCAGCCGGGACTTCAACACCGGGGAGCTGTTTTTT. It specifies CASSRDFNTGELFF.

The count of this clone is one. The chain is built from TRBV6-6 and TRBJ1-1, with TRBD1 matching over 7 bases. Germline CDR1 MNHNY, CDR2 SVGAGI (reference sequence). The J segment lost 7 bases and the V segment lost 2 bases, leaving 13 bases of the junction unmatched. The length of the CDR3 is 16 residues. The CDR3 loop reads CASSYHGQALKGEAFF. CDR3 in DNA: TGTGCCAGCAGTTACCACGGACAGGCTCTAAAGGGTGAAGCTTTCTTT.

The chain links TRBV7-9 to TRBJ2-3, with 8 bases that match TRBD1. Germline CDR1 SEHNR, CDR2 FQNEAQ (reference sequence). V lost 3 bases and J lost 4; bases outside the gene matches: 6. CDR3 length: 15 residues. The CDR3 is CASSFRTGPADTQYF. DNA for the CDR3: TGTGCCAGCAGCTTTCGGACAGGGCCGGCAGATACGCAGTATTTT.

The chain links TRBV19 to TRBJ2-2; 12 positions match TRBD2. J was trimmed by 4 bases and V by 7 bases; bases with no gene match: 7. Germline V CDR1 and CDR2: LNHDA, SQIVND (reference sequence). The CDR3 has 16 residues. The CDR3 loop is CASKRGTSGFTGELFF. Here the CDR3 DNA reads TGTGCCAGTAAGCGGGGGACTAGCGGGTTCACCGGGGAGCTGTTTTTT.

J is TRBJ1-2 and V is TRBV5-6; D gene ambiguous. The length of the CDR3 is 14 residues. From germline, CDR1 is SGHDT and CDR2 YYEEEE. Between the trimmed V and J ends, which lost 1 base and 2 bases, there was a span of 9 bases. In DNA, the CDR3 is TGTGCCAGCAGCTTGAAACAGATAAACTATGGCTACACCTTC. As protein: CASSLKQINYGYTF.

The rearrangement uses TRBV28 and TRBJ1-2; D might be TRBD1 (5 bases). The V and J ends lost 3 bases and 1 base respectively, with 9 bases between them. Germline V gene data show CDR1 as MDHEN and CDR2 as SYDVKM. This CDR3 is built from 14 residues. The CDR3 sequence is CASSFGGDNYGYTF. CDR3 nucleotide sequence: TGTGCCAGCAGTTTCGGGGGAGATAACTATGGCTACACCTTC.

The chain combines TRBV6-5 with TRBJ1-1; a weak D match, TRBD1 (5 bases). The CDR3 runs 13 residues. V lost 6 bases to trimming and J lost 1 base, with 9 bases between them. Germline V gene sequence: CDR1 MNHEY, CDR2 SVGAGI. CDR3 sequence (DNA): TGTGCCAGCAGGGGAGGGACGAACACTGAAGCTTTCTTT. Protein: CASRGGTNTEAFF.

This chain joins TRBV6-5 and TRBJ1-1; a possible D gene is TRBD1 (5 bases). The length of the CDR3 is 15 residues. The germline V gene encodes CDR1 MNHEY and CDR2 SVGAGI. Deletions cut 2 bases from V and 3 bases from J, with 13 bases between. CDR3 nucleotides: TGTGCCAGCAGTTACCCGACAGCCGTTTACACTGAAGCTTTCTTT. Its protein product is CASSYPTAVYTEAFF.

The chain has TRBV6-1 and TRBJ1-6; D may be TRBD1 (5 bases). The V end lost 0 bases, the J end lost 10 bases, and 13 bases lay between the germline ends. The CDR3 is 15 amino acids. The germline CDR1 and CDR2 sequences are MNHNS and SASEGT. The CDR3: CASSEAPGHRSPLHF. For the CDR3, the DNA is TGTGCCAGCAGTGAAGCCCCAGGGCATCGGTCACCCCTCCACTTT.

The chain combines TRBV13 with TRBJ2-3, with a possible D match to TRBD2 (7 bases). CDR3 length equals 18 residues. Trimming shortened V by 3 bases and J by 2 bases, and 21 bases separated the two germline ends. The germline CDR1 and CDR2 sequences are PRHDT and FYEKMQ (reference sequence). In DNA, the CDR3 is TGTGCCAGCAGCTTTGCGGGGGCCCCGGACGGGAACACAGATACGCAGTATTTT. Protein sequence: CASSFAGAPDGNTDTQYF.

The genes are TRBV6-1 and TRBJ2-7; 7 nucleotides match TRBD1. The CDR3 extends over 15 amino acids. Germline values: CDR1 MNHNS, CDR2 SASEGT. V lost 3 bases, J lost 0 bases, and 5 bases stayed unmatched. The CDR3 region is CASSEDRSGSYEQYF. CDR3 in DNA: TGTGCCAGCAGTGAGGACAGGTCCGGCTCCTACGAGCAGTACTTC.

This chain's CDR3 is CASSPPGQGFDNEQFF. The CDR3 coding sequence is TGTGCCAGCAGCCCCCCGGGACAGGGATTCGACAATGAGCAGTTCTTC. V gene TRBV11-1 combines with J gene TRBJ2-1; 9 bases map to TRBD1. Germline trimming cut 5 bases from V and 5 bases from J; bases unmatched to any gene: 10. The CDR3 extends over 16 amino acids. CDR1 and CDR2 from the germline V gene are SGHAT and FQDESV (reference sequence). The full variable domain, its missing parts supplied by reference TRBV11-1 and TRBJ2-1, is EAEVAQSPRYKITEKSQAVAFWCDPISGHATLYWYRQILGQGPELLVQFQDESVVDDSQLPKDRFSAERLKGVDSTLKIQPAELGDSAMYLCASSPPGQGFDNEQFFGPGTRLTVL.